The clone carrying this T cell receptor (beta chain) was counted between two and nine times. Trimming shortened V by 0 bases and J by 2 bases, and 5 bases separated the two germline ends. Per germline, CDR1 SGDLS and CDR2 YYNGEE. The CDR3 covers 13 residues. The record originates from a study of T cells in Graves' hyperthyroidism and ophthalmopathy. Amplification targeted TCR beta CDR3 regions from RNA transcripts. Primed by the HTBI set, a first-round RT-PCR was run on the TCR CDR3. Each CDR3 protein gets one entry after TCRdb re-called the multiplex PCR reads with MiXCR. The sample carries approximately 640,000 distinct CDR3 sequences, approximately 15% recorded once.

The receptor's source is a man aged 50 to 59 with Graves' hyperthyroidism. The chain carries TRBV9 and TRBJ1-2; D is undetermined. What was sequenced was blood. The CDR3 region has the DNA TGTGCCAGCAGCGTAGCAGAGAACTATGGCTACACCTTC. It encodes CASSVAENYGYTF.